The clone carrying this T cell receptor (beta chain) was counted once. CDR1 is SGHTA and CDR2 is FQGNSA in the germline V gene. This CDR3 has 15 amino acids. V trimming: 3 bases; J trimming: 2 bases; junction bases outside the gene matches: 6. This specimen belongs to a study of shared T cell receptors in the human thymus. Profiling relied on immunoSEQ multiplex PCR, and the TCRdb table lists in-frame clones only, not all of them. The sample lists just under 550,000 clones, 75% to 80% occurring once. The data also belong to a second study, concerning human thymus T cells. That source notes: Healthy Finnish infants having corrective surgery for congenital heart defects served as donors. Thymic tissue was derived from resections collected during corrective heart surgery. Thymic and blood repertoires appeared to display a bias in their usage of V and J genes. Related research described thymic repertoires that were highly overlapping among unrelated individuals.

The sequencing sample was made of thymocytes. The receptor was isolated from a boy younger than two with a congenital heart defect. The V call is TRBV7-2, the J call TRBJ2-5; 7 bases are shared with TRBD2. The CDR3 DNA reads as TGTGCCAGCAGCTTCGAAGGGACTAAGCAAGAGACCCAGTACTTC. It codes for CASSFEGTKQETQYF. Variable domain in full (rest from reference TRBV7-2 and TRBJ2-5): GAGVSQSPSNKVTEKGKDVELRCDPISGHTALYWYRQSLGQGLEFLIYFQGNSAPDKSGLPSDRFSAERTGGSVSTLTIQRTQQEDSAVYLCASSFEGTKQETQYFGPGTRLLVL.